This T cell receptor beta chain appears in the sequencing data of a study of blood T cell repertoires in COVID-19. Study at large: The United States, Italy and Spain supplied acute and convalescent COVID-19 samples. T cells, B-cell-depleted T cells, or PBMCs supplied cDNA or gDNA.

V lost 2 bases and J 5 bases, leaving 7 bases between the germline ends. This CDR3 has 14 residues. Per germline, CDR1 MNHEY and CDR2 SVGAGI. Original processing notes: Nucleated cell number was recorded as an estimate derived from reference gene primer amplification. The assay was immunoSEQ multiplex PCR, and TCRdb's table has in-frame clones only and misses some. The V and J calls and the clone size are those of that table, but D and trimming were determined from the DNA. The sample yields tens of thousands of clones, over 75% seen once. The chain recombines TRBV6-5 with TRBJ1-6, with D unresolved. Sequencing was carried out using peripheral blood. This clonotype originated in a human donor in a cohort sampled during active COVID-19. CDR3 bases: TGTGCCAGCAGTTACGGAGGGAATAATTCACCCCTCCACTTT. Its translation is CASSYGGNNSPLHF.